Listed below are T cell receptor beta chains from one sample, sequenced in a study of T cells in Graves' hyperthyroidism and ophthalmopathy. One entry per CDR3 protein, called by TCRdb with MiXCR from the multiplex PCR reads. The profile shows about 400,000 distinct CDR3 sequences, roughly 15% of them singletons. Material for sequencing was blood. The receptors come from a woman between 55 and 75 years old with Graves' ophthalmopathy. Both conserved end residues are part of each CDR3. The D gene is left open where the match is weak. Part of the rows lack a size; the others show once, few, many or a class for expanded clones.

V: TRBV20-1; J: TRBJ1-5; D: TRBD1; size: NA; CDR3: CSAPRRQGFPYSNQPQHF; DNA: TGCAGTGCTCCCCGCCGACAGGGTTTCCCTTATAGCAATCAGCCCCAGCATTTT
V: TRBV7-2; J: TRBJ2-1; D: NA; size: many; CDR3: CASSTVWRDLYNEQFF; DNA: TGTGCCAGCAGCACCGTATGGAGGGACCTTTACAATGAGCAGTTCTTC
V: TRBV12-3/TRBV12-4; J: TRBJ2-3; D: TRBD2; size: many; CDR3: CASSLVAGDVLSADTQYF; DNA: TGTGCCAGCAGTTTGGTGGCGGGAGACGTGCTTAGCGCAGATACGCAGTATTTT
V: TRBV24-1; J: TRBJ2-1; D: NA; size: many; CDR3: CATSDPGGTPLDEQFF; DNA: TGTGCCACCAGTGATCCCGGCGGGACACCCCTCGATGAGCAGTTCTTC
V: TRBV7-3; J: TRBJ2-7; D: NA; size: many; CDR3: CASSFQRGQYF; DNA: TGTGCCAGCAGCTTCCAGCGAGGGCAGTACTTC
V: TRBV6-2/TRBV6-3; J: TRBJ1-1; D: NA; size: few; CDR3: CASRIGGNTEAFF; DNA: TGTGCCAGCAGAATAGGAGGGAACACTGAAGCTTTCTTT
V: TRBV20-1; J: TRBJ2-3; D: NA; size: few; CDR3: CSAPGRQETTDTQYF; DNA: TGCAGTGCGCCGGGGCGGCAGGAGACTACAGATACGCAGTATTTT
V: TRBV12-3/TRBV12-4; J: TRBJ2-7; D: NA; size: many; CDR3: CASSLVGAPSYEQYF; DNA: TGTGCCAGCAGTTTAGTGGGAGCGCCCTCCTACGAGCAGTACTTC
V: TRBV20-1; J: TRBJ1-6; D: NA; size: many; CDR3: CSADSGFGSPLHF; DNA: TGCAGTGCGGACTCAGGGTTCGGTTCACCCCTCCACTTT
V: TRBV29-1; J: TRBJ2-3; D: TRBD2; size: few; CDR3: CSDRRGGDTQYF; DNA: TGCAGCGACCGACGGGGGGGAGATACGCAGTATTTT
V: TRBV28; J: TRBJ2-1; D: NA; size: many; CDR3: CASSPFLAESSYNEQFF; DNA: TGTGCCAGCAGTCCTTTCTTAGCGGAGAGCTCCTACAATGAGCAGTTCTTC
V: TRBV6-1; J: TRBJ2-1; D: NA; size: many; CDR3: CASSVASLNEQFF; DNA: TGTGCCAGCAGTGTGGCCAGCCTCAATGAGCAGTTCTTC
V: TRBV6-1; J: TRBJ2-2; D: NA; size: NA; CDR3: CASSDWRLRTGELFF; DNA: TGTGCCAGCAGTGATTGGAGGCTAAGGACCGGGGAGCTGTTTTTT
V: TRBV18; J: TRBJ2-7; D: TRBD1; size: many; CDR3: CASSPDRGGHEQYF; DNA: TGTGCCAGCTCACCCGACAGGGGGGGCCACGAGCAGTACTTC
V: TRBV18; J: TRBJ2-7; D: TRBD2; size: NA; CDR3: CASSPPGRGLASEQYF; DNA: TGTGCCAGCTCACCCCCCGGTCGCGGACTAGCCAGCGAGCAGTACTTC
V: TRBV6-1; J: TRBJ2-1; D: TRBD2; size: many; CDR3: CASRLAASYNEQFF; DNA: TGTGCCAGCAGACTAGCGGCTTCCTACAATGAGCAGTTCTTC
V: TRBV20-1; J: TRBJ1-1; D: NA; size: NA; CDR3: CSARDRGVTEAFF; DNA: TGCAGTGCTAGAGATCGGGGGGTAACTGAAGCTTTCTTT
V: TRBV12-3/TRBV12-4; J: TRBJ2-7; D: TRBD1; size: many; CDR3: CASSKDRGLSEQYF; DNA: TGTGCCAGCAGTAAGGACAGGGGGCTGTCCGAGCAGTACTTC
V: TRBV10-3; J: TRBJ2-3; D: TRBD2; size: few; CDR3: CAISVGTGGMDTQYF; DNA: TGTGCCATCAGTGTGGGGACCGGGGGGATGGATACGCAGTATTTT
V: TRBV4-2; J: TRBJ2-1; D: NA; size: NA; CDR3: CAGSHNLEVYEQFF; DNA: TGTGCCGGCAGCCACAACCTGGAGGTCTATGAGCAGTTCTTC
V: TRBV9; J: TRBJ2-3; D: TRBD2; size: NA; CDR3: CASSVLAGVSDTQYF; DNA: TGTGCCAGCAGCGTACTAGCGGGAGTTTCGGATACGCAGTATTTT
V: TRBV2; J: TRBJ1-1; D: NA; size: many; CDR3: CASSRQASTEAFF; DNA: TGTGCCAGCAGTCGACAGGCTAGCACTGAAGCTTTCTTT
V: TRBV12-3/TRBV12-4; J: TRBJ2-7; D: NA; size: NA; CDR3: CASSPGTRRYEQYF; DNA: TGTGCCAGCAGCCCCGGGACAAGGCGCTACGAGCAGTACTTC
V: TRBV30; J: TRBJ1-2; D: NA; size: many; CDR3: CAWNQGRVYYGYTF; DNA: TGTGCCTGGAACCAGGGTAGAGTGTACTATGGCTACACCTTC
V: TRBV28; J: TRBJ2-7; D: TRBD1; size: many; CDR3: CASSKGGVLGTYEQYF; DNA: TGTGCCAGCAGTAAAGGGGGCGTCTTGGGGACCTACGAGCAGTACTTC
V: TRBV20-1; J: TRBJ2-3; D: TRBD2; size: many; CDR3: CSVGLAGSTDTQYF; DNA: TGCAGTGTCGGGCTAGCGGGGAGCACAGATACGCAGTATTTT
V: TRBV7-9; J: TRBJ2-4; D: TRBD1; size: NA; CDR3: CASSFRGIDIQYF; DNA: TGTGCCAGCAGCTTCAGGGGGATAGACATTCAGTACTTC
V: TRBV11-2; J: TRBJ2-7; D: NA; size: many; CDR3: CASSPEGLASGEQYF; DNA: TGTGCCAGCAGCCCCGAAGGTCTAGCCTCGGGCGAGCAGTACTTC
V: TRBV5-1; J: TRBJ1-3; D: NA; size: NA; CDR3: CASRPDISGNTIYF; DNA: TGCGCCAGCAGGCCAGACATCTCTGGAAACACCATATATTTT
V: TRBV5-1; J: TRBJ2-3; D: NA; size: many; CDR3: CASSESGSTDTQYF; DNA: TGCGCCAGCAGCGAAAGCGGGAGCACAGATACGCAGTATTTT
V: TRBV2; J: TRBJ2-6; D: TRBD1; size: few; CDR3: CASRARGSGANVLTF; DNA: TGTGCCAGCAGAGCCAGGGGGTCTGGGGCCAACGTCCTGACTTTC
V: TRBV7-9; J: TRBJ1-4; D: NA; size: many; CDR3: CASSLGGAGGDEKLFF; DNA: TGTGCCAGCAGCTTAGGTGGGGCAGGCGGGGATGAAAAACTGTTTTTT
V: TRBV3-1; J: TRBJ2-7; D: NA; size: many; CDR3: CASSQDRAVPYEQYF; DNA: TGTGCCAGCAGCCAAGATCGGGCCGTACCCTACGAGCAGTACTTC